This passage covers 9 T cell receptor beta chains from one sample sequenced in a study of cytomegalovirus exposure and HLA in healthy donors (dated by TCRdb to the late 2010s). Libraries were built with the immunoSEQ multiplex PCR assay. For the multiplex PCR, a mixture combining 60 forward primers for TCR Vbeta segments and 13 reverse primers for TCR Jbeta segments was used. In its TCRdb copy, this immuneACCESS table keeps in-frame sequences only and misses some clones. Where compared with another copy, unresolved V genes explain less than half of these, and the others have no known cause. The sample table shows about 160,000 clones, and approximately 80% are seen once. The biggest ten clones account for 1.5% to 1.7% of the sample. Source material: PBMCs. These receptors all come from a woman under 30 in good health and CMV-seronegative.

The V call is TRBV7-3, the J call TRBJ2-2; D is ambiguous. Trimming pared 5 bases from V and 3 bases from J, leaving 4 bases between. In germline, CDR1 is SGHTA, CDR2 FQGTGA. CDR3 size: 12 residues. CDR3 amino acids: CASSTDTGELFF. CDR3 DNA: TGTGCCAGCAGCACAGACACCGGGGAGCTGTTTTTT.

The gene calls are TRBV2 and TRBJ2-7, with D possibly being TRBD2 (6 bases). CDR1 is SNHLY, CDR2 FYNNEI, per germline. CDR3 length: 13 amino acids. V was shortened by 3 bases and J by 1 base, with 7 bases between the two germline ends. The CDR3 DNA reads TGTGCCAGCAGTGACGGACTATCCTACGAGCAGTACTTC. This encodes CASSDGLSYEQYF.

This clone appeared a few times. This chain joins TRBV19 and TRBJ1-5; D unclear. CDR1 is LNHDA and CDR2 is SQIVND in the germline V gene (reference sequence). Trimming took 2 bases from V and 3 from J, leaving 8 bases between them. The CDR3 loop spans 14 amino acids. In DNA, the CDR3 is TGTGCCAGTAGTATAACCCAACTCAATCAGCCCCAGCATTTT. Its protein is CASSITQLNQPQHF.

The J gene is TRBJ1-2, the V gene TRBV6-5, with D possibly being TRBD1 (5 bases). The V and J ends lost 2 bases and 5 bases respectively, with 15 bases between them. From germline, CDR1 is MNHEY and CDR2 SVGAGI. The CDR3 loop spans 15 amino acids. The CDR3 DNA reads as TGTGCCAGCAGTTACAGCCTTGGGGGGAGGTATGGCTACACCTTC. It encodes CASSYSLGGRYGYTF.

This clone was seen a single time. The CDR3 DNA follows: TGTGCCAGCAGGCGACAGGCGACTGGAAACACCATATATTTT. Protein product: CASRRQATGNTIYF. This chain uses TRBV2 with TRBJ1-3; a possible D gene is TRBD1 (6 bases). The CDR3 is 14 amino acids. With 6 bases removed from V and 2 bases from J, the gap between germline ends came to 11 bases. Germline lookup yields CDR1 SNHLY and CDR2 FYNNEI. Full variable domain (missing parts from reference TRBV2 and TRBJ1-3): EPEVTQTPSHQVTQMGQEVILRCVPISNHLYFYWYRQILGQKVEFLVSFYNNEISEKSEIFDDQFSVERPDGSNFTLKIRSTKLEDSAMYFCASRRQATGNTIYFGEGSWLTVV.

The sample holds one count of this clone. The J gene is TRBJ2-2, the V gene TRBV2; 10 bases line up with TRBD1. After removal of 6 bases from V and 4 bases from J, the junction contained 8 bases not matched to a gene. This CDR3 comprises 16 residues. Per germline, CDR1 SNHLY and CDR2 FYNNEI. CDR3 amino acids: CASSSRGQGSTGELFF. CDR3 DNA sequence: TGTGCCAGCAGCTCTCGGGGACAGGGGAGCACCGGGGAGCTGTTTTTT. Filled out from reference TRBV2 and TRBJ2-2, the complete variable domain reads EPEVTQTPSHQVTQMGQEVILRCVPISNHLYFYWYRQILGQKVEFLVSFYNNEISEKSEIFDDQFSVERPDGSNFTLKIRSTKLEDSAMYFCASSSRGQGSTGELFFGEGSRLTVL.

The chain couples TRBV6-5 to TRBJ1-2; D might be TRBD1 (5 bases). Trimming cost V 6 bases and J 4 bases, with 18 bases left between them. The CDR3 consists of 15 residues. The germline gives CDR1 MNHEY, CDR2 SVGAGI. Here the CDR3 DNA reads TGTGCCAGCAGCCTCGGCAGGGAGGGGACCTATGGCTACACCTTC. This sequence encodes CASSLGREGTYGYTF.

CDR3 coding DNA: TGTGCCAGCAGCTCGGACAGGGGCGCGGGCGAGCAGTACTTC. Translated: CASSSDRGAGEQYF. The chain has TRBV11-2 and TRBJ2-7; the match to TRBD1 covers 9 bases. With V trimmed by 4 bases and J by 6 bases, 7 bases remained unmatched. Germline CDR1 reads SGHAT; CDR2 reads FQNNGV. The CDR3 is made up of 14 amino acids. The full variable domain, rest sourced from reference TRBV11-2 and TRBJ2-7, is EAGVAQSPRYKIIEKRQSVAFWCNPISGHATLYWYQQILGQGPKLLIQFQNNGVVDDSQLPKDRFSAERLKGVDSTLKIQPAKLEDSAVYLCASSSDRGAGEQYFGPGTRLTVT.

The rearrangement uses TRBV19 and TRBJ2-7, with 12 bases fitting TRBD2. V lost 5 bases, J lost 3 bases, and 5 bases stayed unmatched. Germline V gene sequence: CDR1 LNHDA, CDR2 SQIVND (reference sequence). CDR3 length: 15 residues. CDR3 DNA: TGTGCCAGTAGTGGGCGGACTAGCGGGAACTACGAGCAGTACTTC. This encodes CASSGRTSGNYEQYF.